These 28 T cell receptor beta chains came from one sample sequenced in a study of blood T cell repertoires in COVID-19. Measured with immunoSEQ multiplex PCR; TCRdb has only the in-frame clones, and not every one. The table lists 210,000 or so clones, over 75% of them singletons. Sequencing was performed on peripheral blood. The receptors here all came from a man aged 45-60 years with COVID-19, enrolled during active disease.

The V call is TRBV30, the J call TRBJ1-1; possible D gene TRBD1, 6 bases. The germline gives CDR1 GTSNPN, CDR2 SVGIG (reference sequence). Trimming took off 3 bases at V and 1 base at J, with 9 bases between the two ends. The CDR3 runs 13 residues. The CDR3 DNA reads as TGTGCCTGGAGCCTGGGACAGAACACTGAAGCTTTCTTT. It yields the protein CAWSLGQNTEAFF. Together with reference TRBV30 and TRBJ1-1, the CDR3 gives the full variable domain: SQTIHQWPATLVQPVGSPLSLECTVEGTSNPNLYWYRQAAGRGLQLLFYSVGIGQISSEVPQNLSASRPQDRQFILSSKKLLLSDSGFYLCAWSLGQNTEAFFGQGTRLTVV.

This chain joins TRBV3-1 (or the pseudogene TRBV3-2) and TRBJ1-1; 7 nucleotides match TRBD1. This CDR3 contains 13 residues. The V segment lost 0 bases and the J segment 10 bases; nucleotides outside the gene matches: 5. CDR1 is LGHDT and CDR2 is YNNKEL in the germline V gene (reference sequence). CDR3 residues: CASSQELGGIAFF. CDR3 coding DNA: TGTGCCAGCAGCCAAGAGTTAGGGGGCATAGCTTTCTTT.

V gene TRBV19 combines with J gene TRBJ2-1, with 11 bases fitting TRBD2. From germline, CDR1 is LNHDA and CDR2 SQIVND (reference sequence). The CDR3 is 15 residues long. V trimming: 4 bases; J trimming: 7 bases; junction bases outside the gene matches: 6. The CDR3 sequence: CASSSSGGAVNEQFF. The CDR3 DNA sequence: TGTGCCAGTAGTAGTAGCGGGGGGGCCGTAAATGAGCAGTTCTTC.

The rearrangement uses TRBV9 and TRBJ1-2; D might be TRBD1 (5 bases). The ends were cut back, 0 bases at V and 2 bases at J, with 11 bases in the middle. The CDR3 is 15 amino acids. Germline lookup yields CDR1 SGDLS and CDR2 YYNGEE. The CDR3 region has the DNA TGTGCCAGCAGCGTAGCCGGACACAGCAACTATGGCTACACCTTC. As protein: CASSVAGHSNYGYTF.

This chain uses TRBV11-2 with TRBJ1-1, with TRBD1 matching 10 bases. This CDR3 is 16 amino acids long. Trimming cost V 3 bases and J 1 base; bases outside gene matches: 5. From germline, CDR1 is SGHAT and CDR2 FQNNGV. This CDR3 reads CASSFSRTGGNTEAFF. The CDR3 DNA sequence: TGTGCCAGCAGCTTTTCACGGACAGGGGGGAACACTGAAGCTTTCTTT.

The chain couples TRBV19 to TRBJ1-2; D is unclear. The CDR3 is 12 residues long. The V gene's germline CDR1 is LNHDA and CDR2 SQIVND (reference sequence). V was pared by 3 bases and J by 8 bases, with 10 bases between. The CDR3 is CASSMSTVGYTF. Here the CDR3 DNA reads TGTGCCAGTAGTATGAGTACAGTCGGCTACACCTTC.

This chain joins TRBV2 and TRBJ2-7; D is possibly TRBD1 (6 bases). The V gene's germline CDR1 is SNHLY and CDR2 FYNNEI. Trimming left V 6 bases short and J 2 bases short, with 17 bases between. This CDR3 has 15 residues. The CDR3 nucleotides read TGTGCCAGCAGCGAATTCAGGGGCGAAACCTACGAGCAGTACTTC. The encoded protein is CASSEFRGETYEQYF.

The chain is built from TRBV5-1 and TRBJ1-5; D possibly corresponds to TRBD1 (5 bases). CDR1 and CDR2 from the germline V gene are SGHRS and YFSETQ. The CDR3 length is 15 residues. V was trimmed by 0 bases and J by 1 base, leaving 8 bases between them. The DNA of the CDR3 is TGCGCCAGCAGCTTGGGTACAGGAAGCAATCAGCCCCAGCATTTT. It is translated as CASSLGTGSNQPQHF. Full variable domain (missing parts from reference TRBV5-1 and TRBJ1-5): KAGVTQTPRYLIKTRGQQVTLSCSPISGHRSVSWYQQTPGQGLQFLFEYFSETQRNKGNFPGRFSGRQFSNSRSEMNVSTLELGDSALYLCASSLGTGSNQPQHFGDGTRLSIL.

This clone came up once. The chain couples TRBV10-3 to TRBJ2-1, with TRBD2 matching over 15 bases. The CDR3 loop spans 19 amino acids. The trim removed 0 bases at V and 3 bases at J, leaving 6 bases unmatched. Germline V CDR1 and CDR2: ENHRY, SYGVKD. CDR3 region: CAISESGTSGGKSYNEQFF. Here the CDR3 DNA reads TGTGCCATCAGTGAGTCTGGGACTAGCGGGGGGAAAAGCTACAATGAGCAGTTCTTC.

This chain uses TRBV19 with TRBJ1-2, with 8 positions matching TRBD1. V dropped 5 bases and J dropped 4; count of bases not matched to a gene: 12. Germline CDR1 is LNHDA and CDR2 is SQIVND (reference sequence). The CDR3 totals 16 residues. The CDR3 protein is CASSQSRDRSSYGYTF. DNA of the CDR3: TGTGCCAGTAGTCAAAGCCGGGACAGGAGTTCCTATGGCTACACCTTC.

V and J are TRBV3-1 (or the pseudogene TRBV3-2) and TRBJ2-5, with D uncertain. V lost 0 bases to trimming and J lost 5 bases, with 10 bases between them. Germline V CDR1 and CDR2: LGHDT, YNNKEL (reference sequence). There are 14 residues in the CDR3. CDR3 bases: TGTGCCAGCAGCCAAGAGGTAGCCGAGGAGACCCAGTACTTC. Translated: CASSQEVAEETQYF.

V gene TRBV15 combines with J gene TRBJ1-6; a possible D gene is TRBD1 (5 bases). The CDR3 is 15 residues long. Trimming took 1 base from V and 7 from J, leaving 11 bases between them. Germline values: CDR1 LNHNV, CDR2 YYDKDF (reference sequence). The CDR3 sequence is CATSRVGGGNSPLHF. CDR3 nucleotides: TGTGCCACCAGCAGAGTTGGCGGGGGAAATTCACCCCTCCACTTT.

The genes are TRBV5-1 and TRBJ1-4; 7 bases line up with TRBD1. V dropped 4 bases and J dropped 7; count of bases not matched to a gene: 10. The CDR3 is 15 amino acids. The germline V gene has CDR1 SGHRS and CDR2 YFSETQ. CDR3 protein: CASSLGDRYPEKLFF. The CDR3 region has the DNA TGCGCCAGCAGCCTAGGGGACAGATACCCTGAAAAACTGTTTTTT. The full variable domain, with the rest looked up from reference TRBV5-1 and TRBJ1-4, is KAGVTQTPRYLIKTRGQQVTLSCSPISGHRSVSWYQQTPGQGLQFLFEYFSETQRNKGNFPGRFSGRQFSNSRSEMNVSTLELGDSALYLCASSLGDRYPEKLFFGSGTQLSVL.

The J gene is TRBJ2-1, the V gene TRBV24-1, with D possibly TRBD1 on 5 matching bases. CDR3 size: 17 residues. Looked up from germline, CDR1 is KGHDR and CDR2 is SFDVKD. V gave up 2 bases and J gave up 0 bases, with 13 bases separating them. The CDR3: CATSDSQGKGSYNEQFF. The CDR3 region has the DNA TGTGCCACCAGTGATTCCCAGGGTAAAGGCTCCTACAATGAGCAGTTCTTC.

This clone was detected a few times. The chain couples TRBV18 to TRBJ2-7, with a possible D match to TRBD2 (6 bases). V was cut by 3 bases and J by 6 bases, with 18 bases left in between. The CDR3 is 15 amino acids. From germline, CDR1 is KGHSH and CDR2 LQKENI. The CDR3 reads CASSPWTNRLGEQYF. The CDR3 DNA is TGTGCCAGCTCACCGTGGACTAACCGCCTCGGCGAGCAGTACTTC.

This chain connects TRBV27 to TRBJ2-1; TRBD2 might be the D (5 bases). The V end was cut by 2 bases, the J end by 7 bases, with 15 bases between. The CDR3 covers 15 residues. Germline-derived CDR1 and CDR2 are MNHEY and SMNVEV (reference sequence). CDR3 nucleotide sequence: TGTGCCAGCAGTTTAACGGCCGGAGGCTGGAATGAGCAGTTCTTC. Residues: CASSLTAGGWNEQFF.

The rearrangement joins TRBV9 to TRBJ2-1, with 12 positions matching TRBD2. Germline lookup yields CDR1 SGDLS and CDR2 YYNGEE. The CDR3 contains 14 residues. J was trimmed by 9 bases and V by 4 bases; bases with no gene match: 5. CDR3 coding DNA: TGTGCCAGCAGCTGGACTAGCGGGGTGTCTGAGCAGTTCTTC. This codes for CASSWTSGVSEQFF.

This clone was recorded only once. The V call is TRBV6-5, the J call TRBJ1-2; possible D gene TRBD1, 6 bases. CDR1 and CDR2 (germline): MNHEY, SVGAGI. The CDR3 covers 14 residues. The CDR3 nucleotides are TGTCCGAGACGGGGGGCTTTACCTAACTATGGCTACACCTTC. Protein sequence: CPRRGALPNYGYTF.

J is TRBJ1-6 and V is TRBV5-1, with 7 bases aligning to TRBD1. Germline V gives CDR1 SGHRS, CDR2 YFSETQ. J gave up 8 bases and V 4 bases, and 9 bases lay outside the gene matches. This CDR3 has 15 residues. In DNA, the CDR3 is TGCGCCAGCAGCACGACGGGACAGAGTTATTCACCCCTCCACTTT. Protein product: CASSTTGQSYSPLHF.

The chain carries TRBV28 and TRBJ2-7; D possibly corresponds to TRBD1 (6 bases). There are 13 residues in the CDR3. Germline loops: CDR1 MDHEN, CDR2 SYDVKM. Trimming stripped 5 bases from V and 4 bases from J, with 12 bases between. For the CDR3, the DNA is TGTGCCAGCAGTCTACAGGGAACATACGAGCAGTACTTC. It is translated as CASSLQGTYEQYF.

This chain connects TRBV11-3 to TRBJ2-5, with 8 bases that match TRBD1. The length of the CDR3 is 14 residues. Germline values: CDR1 SGHNT, CDR2 YENEEA. V shed 5 bases and J 5 bases; nucleotides not matched to a gene: 7. The CDR3, as DNA: TGTGCCAGCAGCGACAGGGGCTCTGGGGAGACCCAGTACTTC. This gives the protein CASSDRGSGETQYF.

The chain carries TRBV9 and TRBJ1-1, with D unclear. CDR3 length: 13 amino acids. Germline V lookup: CDR1 SGDLS, CDR2 YYNGEE. With 4 bases removed from V and 1 base from J, the gap between germline ends came to 8 bases. The CDR3 region is CASSLRANTEAFF. CDR3 DNA sequence: TGTGCCAGCAGCCTGCGCGCGAACACTGAAGCTTTCTTT.

CDR3 amino acids: CASSHLWGPQETQYF. The CDR3 DNA reads TGTGCCAGCAGCCATCTCTGGGGGCCGCAAGAGACCCAGTACTTC. The V call is TRBV14, the J call TRBJ2-5; D might be TRBD1 (6 bases). The germline CDR1 and CDR2 sequences are SGHDN and FVKESK. CDR3 size: 15 residues. The V gene lost 3 bases and the J gene lost 2 bases, with 13 bases spanning the gap.

The chain links TRBV14 to TRBJ2-1; 9 bases map to TRBD1. The CDR3 sequence is 17 residues long. Germline CDR1 reads SGHDN; CDR2 reads FVKESK. V was pared by 4 bases and J by 4 bases, with 11 bases of the junction left unmatched. Written as DNA, the CDR3 is TGTGCCAGCAGCCCCAGTCACTGGACAGGGGAATACAATGAGCAGTTCTTC. Translating gives CASSPSHWTGEYNEQFF.

This clone was detected only once. This chain joins TRBV7-9 and TRBJ2-3; D is uncertain. V shed 5 bases and J shed 3 bases, with 15 bases lying between them. The germline gives CDR1 SEHNR, CDR2 FQNEAQ (reference sequence). CDR3 size: 15 residues. Here the CDR3 reads CASSARATKTDTQYF. CDR3 DNA: TGTGCCAGCAGCGCTAGAGCCACTAAAACAGATACGCAGTATTTT.

The V and J genes are TRBV5-4 and TRBJ2-3, with TRBD2 matching over 11 bases. V shed 4 bases, J shed 5 bases, and the junction held 9 bases outside the gene matches. The germline gives CDR1 SGHNT, CDR2 YYREEE (reference sequence). CDR3 size: 16 residues. This CDR3 reads CASSPKIAGGGDTQYF. CDR3 DNA: TGTGCCAGCAGCCCGAAAATAGCGGGAGGGGGAGATACGCAGTATTTT.

This clone came up once. The CDR3, as DNA: TGTGCCAGCAGCTTGGATACAGGGGGCGCTTACACTGAAGCTTTCTTT. As protein: CASSLDTGGAYTEAFF. This chain joins TRBV7-6 and TRBJ1-1; 9 bases match TRBD1. The germline V gene encodes CDR1 SGHVS and CDR2 FNYEAQ. V shed 3 bases, J shed 3 bases, and the junction held 8 bases outside the gene matches. The CDR3 runs to 16 residues. The variable domain in full, with the rest retrieved from reference TRBV7-6 and TRBJ1-1, is GAGVSQSPRYKVTKRGQDVALRCDPISGHVSLYWYRQALGQGPEFLTYFNYEAQQDKSGLPNDRFSAERPEGSISTLTIQRTEQRDSAMYRCASSLDTGGAYTEAFFGQGTRLTVV.

J is TRBJ1-5 and V is TRBV4-1; D is ambiguous. V was pared by 3 bases and J by 3 bases, with 9 bases between. This CDR3 spans 14 amino acids. Germline V CDR1 and CDR2: MGHRA, YSYEKL. The DNA for the CDR3 is TGCGCCAGCAGCCAGCAGAAGAACAATCAGCCCCAGCATTTT. This gives the protein CASSQQKNNQPQHF.